The rows below give T cell receptor beta chains drawn from one sample of a study of T cell responses to AZD1222 COVID-19 vaccine. The assay was immunoSEQ multiplex PCR, and TCRdb's table has in-frame clones only and misses some. Here the sample spans 90,000 to 110,000 clones, approximately 90% being singletons. The input for sequencing was peripheral blood, taken on day 0 of AZD1222 vaccination. These receptor sequences come from an adult in good health. The CDR3 runs from the conserved cysteine through the conserved F or W. D genes are given only for firm matches. The size field is filled for only some rows; it gives once, few, many or a size class.

abundance: -
j_gene: TRBJ1-5
v_gene: TRBV7-2
d_gene: -
CDR3aa: CASSFGRNQPQHF
CDR3nt: TGTGCCAGCAGCTTTGGGAGAAATCAGCCCCAGCATTTT

abundance: -
j_gene: TRBJ1-1
v_gene: TRBV5-4
d_gene: -
CDR3aa: CASSLVPIKVNTEAFF
CDR3nt: TGTGCCAGCAGCTTGGTTCCCATAAAGGTGAACACTGAAGCTTTCTTT

abundance: -
j_gene: TRBJ2-1
v_gene: TRBV27
d_gene: -
CDR3aa: CASSLLGENEQFF
CDR3nt: TGTGCCAGCAGTTTATTAGGGGAGAATGAGCAGTTCTTC

abundance: -
j_gene: TRBJ2-3
v_gene: TRBV24-1
d_gene: -
CDR3aa: CATSDSRVSGSDTQYF
CDR3nt: TGTGCCACCAGTGATTCCCGGGTTAGCGGATCAGATACGCAGTATTTT

abundance: -
j_gene: TRBJ1-1
v_gene: TRBV6-5
d_gene: -
CDR3aa: CASSPGPYFEAFF
CDR3nt: TGTGCCAGCAGCCCGGGACCGTACTTTGAAGCTTTCTTT

abundance: -
j_gene: TRBJ1-4
v_gene: TRBV19
d_gene: -
CDR3aa: CASSLEQAPTNEKLFF
CDR3nt: TGTGCCAGTAGTCTGGAACAGGCACCAACTAATGAAAAACTGTTTTTT

abundance: -
j_gene: TRBJ2-5
v_gene: TRBV5-4
d_gene: -
CDR3aa: CASSLVGREGQETQYF
CDR3nt: TGTGCCAGCAGCTTGGTTGGCAGGGAAGGGCAAGAGACCCAGTACTTC

abundance: -
j_gene: TRBJ1-6
v_gene: TRBV5-1
d_gene: -
CDR3aa: CASSAEQADSYNSPLHF
CDR3nt: TGCGCCAGCAGCGCGGAACAGGCGGACTCTTATAATTCACCCCTCCACTTT

abundance: -
j_gene: TRBJ2-7
v_gene: TRBV28
d_gene: -
CDR3aa: CASSGGRTVGYEQYF
CDR3nt: TGTGCCAGCAGCGGGGGGAGGACAGTGGGCTACGAGCAGTACTTC

abundance: -
j_gene: TRBJ2-2
v_gene: TRBV5-1
d_gene: -
CDR3aa: CASSLSTGRTGELFF
CDR3nt: TGCGCCAGCAGCTTGTCCACAGGGCGGACCGGGGAGCTGTTTTTT

abundance: -
j_gene: TRBJ2-7
v_gene: TRBV6-2/TRBV6-3
d_gene: -
CDR3aa: CASSYSIVRGRYEQYF
CDR3nt: TGTGCCAGCAGTTACTCGATAGTTCGGGGTCGCTACGAGCAGTACTTC

abundance: -
j_gene: TRBJ2-1
v_gene: TRBV5-1
d_gene: TRBD2
CDR3aa: CASSQPGLAGIGEQFF
CDR3nt: TGCGCCAGCAGCCAACCGGGACTAGCGGGAATCGGTGAGCAGTTCTTC

abundance: -
j_gene: TRBJ2-3
v_gene: TRBV11-1
d_gene: TRBD1
CDR3aa: CASRGQDSSDTQYF
CDR3nt: TGTGCCAGCAGAGGACAGGATTCTTCAGATACGCAGTATTTT

abundance: -
j_gene: TRBJ2-5
v_gene: TRBV4-2
d_gene: TRBD1
CDR3aa: CASSPPGQGQETQYF
CDR3nt: TGTGCCAGCAGCCCTCCTGGACAGGGCCAAGAGACCCAGTACTTC

abundance: -
j_gene: TRBJ1-1
v_gene: TRBV10-1
d_gene: -
CDR3aa: CASSEHRTNTEAFF
CDR3nt: TGCGCCAGCAGTGAGCACAGAACGAACACTGAAGCTTTCTTT

abundance: -
j_gene: TRBJ2-1
v_gene: TRBV2
d_gene: -
CDR3aa: CASTYQGDNEQFF
CDR3nt: TGTGCCAGCACGTATCAGGGTGACAATGAGCAGTTCTTC

abundance: -
j_gene: TRBJ2-7
v_gene: TRBV4-1
d_gene: TRBD2
CDR3aa: CASSQVAGGGEQYF
CDR3nt: TGCGCCAGCAGCCAAGTTGCGGGAGGGGGCGAGCAGTACTTC

abundance: -
j_gene: TRBJ1-2
v_gene: TRBV12-3/TRBV12-4
d_gene: -
CDR3aa: CASSVRGGYGYTF
CDR3nt: TGTGCCAGCAGTGTCCGTGGGGGCTATGGCTACACCTTC

abundance: -
j_gene: TRBJ2-3
v_gene: TRBV6-5
d_gene: -
CDR3aa: CASSYSTGGGTDTQYF
CDR3nt: TGTGCCAGCAGTTACTCGACGGGGGGCGGTACAGATACGCAGTATTTT

abundance: -
j_gene: TRBJ1-1
v_gene: TRBV7-9
d_gene: -
CDR3aa: CASSLAARGLNTEAFF
CDR3nt: TGTGCCAGCAGCTTAGCGGCGCGGGGACTGAACACTGAAGCTTTCTTT

abundance: -
j_gene: TRBJ2-2
v_gene: TRBV27
d_gene: -
CDR3aa: CASSWWGAQTGELFF
CDR3nt: TGTGCCAGCAGCTGGTGGGGCGCCCAAACCGGGGAGCTGTTTTTT

abundance: -
j_gene: TRBJ1-3
v_gene: TRBV29-1
d_gene: TRBD1
CDR3aa: CSATGIGNTIYF
CDR3nt: TGCAGCGCGACAGGGATTGGAAACACCATATATTTT

abundance: -
j_gene: TRBJ2-7
v_gene: TRBV28
d_gene: -
CDR3aa: CASIRGAGSSYEQYF
CDR3nt: TGTGCCAGCATTAGGGGGGCAGGCAGCTCCTACGAGCAGTACTTC

abundance: -
j_gene: TRBJ2-3
v_gene: TRBV7-3
d_gene: -
CDR3aa: CASSLGYTDTQYF
CDR3nt: TGTGCCAGCAGCCTGGGGTACACAGATACGCAGTATTTT

abundance: -
j_gene: TRBJ2-5
v_gene: TRBV5-4
d_gene: -
CDR3aa: CASSPPRGSQETQYF
CDR3nt: TGTGCCAGCAGCCCCCCACGGGGATCTCAAGAGACCCAGTACTTC

abundance: once
j_gene: TRBJ1-5
v_gene: TRBV4-1
d_gene: -
CDR3aa: CASSHFYRADQPQHF
CDR3nt: TGCGCCAGCAGCCATTTCTACAGGGCCGATCAGCCCCAGCATTTT

abundance: -
j_gene: TRBJ2-1
v_gene: TRBV4-1
d_gene: -
CDR3aa: CASSQDRTPYNEQFF
CDR3nt: TGCGCCAGCAGCCAAGATAGGACCCCTTACAATGAGCAGTTCTTC

abundance: -
j_gene: TRBJ2-7
v_gene: TRBV28
d_gene: TRBD2
CDR3aa: CASSFWASGTYEQYF
CDR3nt: TGTGCCAGCAGTTTTTGGGCTAGCGGTACCTACGAGCAGTACTTC

abundance: once
j_gene: TRBJ2-7
v_gene: TRBV6-6
d_gene: -
CDR3aa: CASSNGGGEQYF
CDR3nt: TGTGCCAGCAGTAACGGGGGTGGCGAGCAGTACTTC